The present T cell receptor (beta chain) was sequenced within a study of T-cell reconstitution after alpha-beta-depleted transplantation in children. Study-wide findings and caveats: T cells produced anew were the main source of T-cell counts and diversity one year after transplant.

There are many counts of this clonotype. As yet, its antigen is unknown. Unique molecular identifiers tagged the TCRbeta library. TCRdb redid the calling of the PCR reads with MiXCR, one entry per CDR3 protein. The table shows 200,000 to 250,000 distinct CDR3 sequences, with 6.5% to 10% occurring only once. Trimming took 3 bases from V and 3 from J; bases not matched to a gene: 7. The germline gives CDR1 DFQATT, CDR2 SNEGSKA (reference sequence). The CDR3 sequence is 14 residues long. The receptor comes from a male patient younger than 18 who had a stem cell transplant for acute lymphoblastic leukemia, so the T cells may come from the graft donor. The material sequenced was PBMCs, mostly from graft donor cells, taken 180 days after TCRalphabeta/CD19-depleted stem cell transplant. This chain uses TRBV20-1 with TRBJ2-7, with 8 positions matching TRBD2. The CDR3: CSASWDRGGYEQYF. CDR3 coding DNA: TGCAGTGCTAGTTGGGACCGGGGGGGCTACGAGCAGTACTTC.